This T cell receptor (beta chain) came from a study of T cell responses to AZD1222 COVID-19 vaccine. Study findings and constraints: An increase in Spike-specific TCR breadth and depth was observed after two AZD1222 doses. White British ancestry dominated among donors, who included more females, and clonal diversity was possibly underestimated.

Germline-derived CDR1 and CDR2 are MDHEN and SYDVKM. The CDR3 has 16 residues. Trimming stripped 5 bases from V and 2 bases from J, with 19 bases between. The sample holds one count of this clone. Its antigen is currently unknown. TCRdb's copy holds only in-frame clones and misses some; the assay was immunoSEQ multiplex PCR. The repertoire holds 95,000 to 150,000 clones, with approximately 92% as singletons. The TCR originated in an adult in good health. The specimen comprised peripheral blood, sampled on day 0 of AZD1222 vaccination. The chain has TRBV28 and TRBJ2-7; D tentatively fits TRBD1 or TRBD2 (5 bases each). The CDR3 sequence: CASSMGTAGPAYEQYF. The CDR3 DNA is TGTGCCAGCAGTATGGGGACCGCCGGCCCGGCCTACGAGCAGTACTTC.